The 20 T cell receptor beta chains given below trace back to one sample, sequenced in a study of blood T cell repertoires in COVID-19. Assay used: immunoSEQ multiplex PCR; TCRdb lists only in-frame clones, some missing. The sample contains about 250,000 clones, about four fifths of which appear only once. The source material was peripheral blood. These receptor sequences come from a middle-aged man with active or convalescent COVID-19.

This rearrangement joins TRBV5-4 to TRBJ1-1; TRBD1 matches 9 bases. The germline V gene has CDR1 SGHNT and CDR2 YYREEE (reference sequence). This CDR3 region has 15 residues. The trim removed 6 bases at V and 1 base at J, leaving 7 bases unmatched. CDR3 in DNA: TGTGCCAGCAAAACCTCACAGGGGGCGAACACTGAAGCTTTCTTT. It encodes CASKTSQGANTEAFF.

The chain combines TRBV6-6 with TRBJ2-7; a weak D match, TRBD1 (7 bases). Trimming removed 5 bases from V and 7 bases from J, with 12 bases in between. The CDR3 is 12 amino acids. CDR1 and CDR2 from the germline V gene are MNHNY and SVGAGI (reference sequence). The CDR3 spells CASSQAGGEQYF. CDR3 DNA sequence: TGTGCCAGCAGTCAGGCAGGGGGGGAGCAGTACTTC.

This chain connects TRBV6-5 to TRBJ2-7, with 8 bases aligning to TRBD1. Germline trimming cut 0 bases from V and 6 bases from J; bases unmatched to any gene: 7. Germline CDR1 is MNHEY and CDR2 is SVGAGI. The CDR3 has 15 residues. The CDR3 spells CASSYSNRGFGEQYF. In DNA, the CDR3 is TGTGCCAGCAGTTACTCGAACAGGGGGTTTGGCGAGCAGTACTTC.

The chain employs TRBV9 and TRBJ2-7, with TRBD2 matching over 8 bases. V was clipped by 0 bases and J by 2 bases; unmatched bases: 4. Germline CDR1 and CDR2: SGDLS and YYNGEE. There are 15 residues in the CDR3. CDR3 amino acids: CASSVAAAGAYEQYF. DNA for the CDR3: TGTGCCAGCAGCGTAGCGGCAGCGGGGGCCTACGAGCAGTACTTC.

This clone has just one count. The chain combines TRBV5-1 with TRBJ2-1, with 9 bases matching TRBD1. CDR1 SGHRS and CDR2 YFSETQ come from the germline V gene. The CDR3 consists of 15 residues. V lost 3 bases to trimming and J lost 7 bases; unmatched junction nucleotides: 8. The CDR3 spells CASSWGTGIRNEQFF. The CDR3 nucleotides read TGCGCCAGCAGCTGGGGGACAGGGATAAGGAATGAGCAGTTCTTC. Drawing the rest from reference TRBV5-1 and TRBJ2-1, the complete variable domain is KAGVTQTPRYLIKTRGQQVTLSCSPISGHRSVSWYQQTPGQGLQFLFEYFSETQRNKGNFPGRFSGRQFSNSRSEMNVSTLELGDSALYLCASSWGTGIRNEQFFGPGTRLTVL.

The chain combines TRBV19 with TRBJ2-7, with 9 nucleotides matching TRBD1. Per the germline V gene, CDR1 is LNHDA and CDR2 is SQIVND (reference sequence). This CDR3 is 15 amino acids long. Trimming cost V 6 bases and J 3 bases; bases outside gene matches: 9. CDR3 in amino acids: CASSIPGQGLYEQYF. CDR3 coding DNA: TGTGCCAGTAGCATCCCGGGACAGGGCCTCTACGAGCAGTACTTC.

This rearrangement joins TRBV5-1 to TRBJ1-1, with 7 bases matching TRBD1. V shed 0 bases, J shed 7 bases, and the junction held 12 bases outside the gene matches. The CDR3 contains 16 residues. Looked up from germline, CDR1 is SGHRS and CDR2 is YFSETQ. This CDR3 is CASSLALTGDQREAFF. DNA of the CDR3: TGCGCCAGCAGCTTGGCCCTTACAGGGGACCAGCGTGAAGCTTTCTTT.

In its sample, this clone was seen once. The rearrangement joins TRBV7-6 to TRBJ1-4; unclear D gene. The V end lost 3 bases, the J end lost 0 bases, and 8 bases lay between the germline ends. The CDR3 runs 15 residues. Germline loops: CDR1 SGHVS, CDR2 FNYEAQ. CDR3 nucleotides: TGTGCCAGCAGCTTGGCGGGGACAACTAATGAAAAACTGTTTTTT. It translates to CASSLAGTTNEKLFF. The full variable domain, rest sourced from reference TRBV7-6 and TRBJ1-4, is GAGVSQSPRYKVTKRGQDVALRCDPISGHVSLYWYRQALGQGPEFLTYFNYEAQQDKSGLPNDRFSAERPEGSISTLTIQRTEQRDSAMYRCASSLAGTTNEKLFFGSGTQLSVL.

In its sample, this clone was seen a few times. Written as DNA, the CDR3 is TGTGCCAGCAATAGGGACAGACAGACTTACGAGCAGTACTTC. Protein: CASNRDRQTYEQYF. V gene TRBV5-6 combines with J gene TRBJ2-7; TRBD1 agrees at 7 bases. Germline CDR1 is SGHDT and CDR2 is YYEEEE. The CDR3 contains 14 residues. V gave up 6 bases and J gave up 4 bases; unmatched junction bases: 10.

The J gene is TRBJ2-5, the V gene TRBV2; tentatively, D is TRBD1 (5 bases). V lost 2 bases, J lost 5 bases, and 18 bases lay in between. CDR1 SNHLY and CDR2 FYNNEI come from the germline V gene. This CDR3 has 16 residues. The CDR3 loop is CASSEMQGGSGETQYF. The CDR3, as DNA: TGTGCCAGCAGTGAAATGCAGGGTGGGTCAGGGGAGACCCAGTACTTC.

The rearrangement joins TRBV7-9 to TRBJ2-5; 11 bases fit TRBD2. CDR1 is SEHNR, CDR2 FQNEAQ, per germline (reference sequence). J lost 1 base, V lost 5 bases, and 9 bases had no gene match. This CDR3 spans 17 amino acids. The CDR3 loop is CASSLRASGGPQETQYF. CDR3 DNA sequence: TGTGCCAGCAGCCTCCGGGCTAGCGGGGGGCCCCAAGAGACCCAGTACTTC.

This clone has just a few counts. This chain joins TRBV10-3 and TRBJ1-4, with a tentative D call TRBD1 (5 bases). CDR1 is ENHRY and CDR2 is SYGVKD in the germline V gene. V gave up 4 bases and J gave up 3 bases, with 9 bases separating them. The CDR3 contains 14 residues. CDR3 protein: CAISGDFPNEKLFF. DNA of the CDR3: TGTGCCATCAGTGGGGACTTCCCTAATGAAAAACTGTTTTTT.

The chain couples TRBV3-1 (or the pseudogene TRBV3-2) to TRBJ2-6, with TRBD2 as a possible D gene (6 bases). The CDR3 spans 16 residues. The germline CDR1 and CDR2 sequences are LGHDT and YNNKEL (reference sequence). Trimming took off 4 bases at V and 0 bases at J, with 10 bases between the two ends. Written as DNA, the CDR3 is TGTGCCAGCAGCCTGGGACTTCTCTCTGGGGCCAACGTCCTGACTTTC. Amino acids: CASSLGLLSGANVLTF.

The chain recombines TRBV5-1 with TRBJ1-4, with 9 positions matching TRBD1. CDR3 length: 16 residues. Germline-derived CDR1 and CDR2 are SGHRS and YFSETQ. J gave up 8 bases and V 4 bases, and 12 bases lay outside the gene matches. CDR3 loop: CASSIRPTGGEEKLFF. The CDR3 nucleotides read TGCGCCAGCAGCATCCGACCGACAGGGGGTGAAGAAAAACTGTTTTTT. The entire variable domain, with the rest obtained from reference TRBV5-1 and TRBJ1-4, is as follows: KAGVTQTPRYLIKTRGQQVTLSCSPISGHRSVSWYQQTPGQGLQFLFEYFSETQRNKGNFPGRFSGRQFSNSRSEMNVSTLELGDSALYLCASSIRPTGGEEKLFFGSGTQLSVL.

This clone was seen only a few times. In the same sample, other DNA sequences code for this CDR3. The V gene is TRBV5-6, the J gene TRBJ1-2; possible D gene TRBD1, 5 bases. The CDR3 length is 14 residues. From germline, CDR1 is SGHDT and CDR2 YYEEEE. V lost 0 bases to trimming and J lost 1 base, with 7 bases between them. In DNA, the CDR3 is TGTGCCAGCAGCTTGGGACAGATTAACTATGGCTACACCTTC. This encodes CASSLGQINYGYTF. The whole variable domain, remainder taken from reference TRBV5-6 and TRBJ1-2, is DAGVTQSPTHLIKTRGQQVTLRCSPKSGHDTVSWYQQALGQGPQFIFQYYEEEERQRGNFPDRFSGHQFPNYSSELNVNALLLGDSALYLCASSLGQINYGYTFGSGTRLTVV.

This chain links TRBV6-5 with TRBJ2-7, with TRBD2 matching over 13 bases. CDR3 size: 15 residues. The germline gives CDR1 MNHEY, CDR2 SVGAGI. V lost 6 bases to trimming and J lost 7 bases; unmatched junction nucleotides: 9. The CDR3 DNA sequence: TGTGCCAGCAGCCACACCGGGACTAGCGGGGTGGAGCAGTACTTC. This sequence encodes CASSHTGTSGVEQYF.

This clone was seen a single time. The CDR3 DNA sequence: TGTGCCAGCAGCGTAGGGACAGGGGCTAACTATGGCTACACCTTC. Protein product: CASSVGTGANYGYTF. The V call is TRBV9, the J call TRBJ1-2, with 9 bases that match TRBD1. The CDR3 is 15 amino acids. J gave up 0 bases and V 0 bases, and 0 bases lay outside the gene matches. The germline CDR1 and CDR2 sequences are SGDLS and YYNGEE.

In DNA form, the CDR3 reads TGTGCCAGCATCCTGACAGGGGGCGCTGAAGCTTTCTTT. This codes for CASILTGGAEAFF. This chain joins TRBV12-3 or TRBV12-4 and TRBJ1-1, with TRBD1 identical over 10 bases. CDR3 length: 13 amino acids. V lost 7 bases and J lost 6; bases outside the gene matches: 5.

This clone was counted once. The chain has TRBV29-1 and TRBJ1-1; D is unclear. Trimming left V 4 bases short and J 3 bases short, with 18 bases between. CDR1 and CDR2 from the germline V gene are SQVTM and ANQGSEA. The CDR3 is 15 residues long. CDR3: CSVGMGAGTDTEAFF. CDR3 sequence (DNA): TGCAGCGTTGGCATGGGAGCAGGTACGGACACTGAAGCTTTCTTT.

The V and J genes are TRBV7-9 and TRBJ2-6; D is possibly TRBD1 (5 bases). The CDR3 is 15 residues long. The V end lost 1 base, the J end lost 4 bases, and 8 bases lay between the germline ends. CDR1 SEHNR and CDR2 FQNEAQ come from the germline V gene (reference sequence). The CDR3 region is CASSLEGAGANVLTF. The CDR3 nucleotides read TGTGCCAGCAGCTTAGAAGGGGCCGGGGCCAACGTCCTGACTTTC.